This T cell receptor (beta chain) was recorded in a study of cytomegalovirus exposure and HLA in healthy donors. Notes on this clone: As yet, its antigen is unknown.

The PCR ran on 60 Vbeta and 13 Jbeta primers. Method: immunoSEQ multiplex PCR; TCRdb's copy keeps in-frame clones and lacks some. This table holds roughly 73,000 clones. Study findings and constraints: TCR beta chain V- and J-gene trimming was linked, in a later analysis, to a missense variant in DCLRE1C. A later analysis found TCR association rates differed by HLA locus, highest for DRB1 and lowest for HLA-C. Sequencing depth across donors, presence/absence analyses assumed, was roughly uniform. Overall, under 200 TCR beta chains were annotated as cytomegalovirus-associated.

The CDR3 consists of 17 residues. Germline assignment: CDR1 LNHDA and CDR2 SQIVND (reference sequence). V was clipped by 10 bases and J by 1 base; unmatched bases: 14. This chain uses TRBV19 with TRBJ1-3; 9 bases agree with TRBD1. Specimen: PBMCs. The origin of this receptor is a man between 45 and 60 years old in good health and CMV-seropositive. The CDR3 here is CATWGYPGQGSGNTIYF. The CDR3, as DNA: TGTGCCACCTGGGGTTATCCGGGACAGGGTTCTGGAAACACCATATATTTT.